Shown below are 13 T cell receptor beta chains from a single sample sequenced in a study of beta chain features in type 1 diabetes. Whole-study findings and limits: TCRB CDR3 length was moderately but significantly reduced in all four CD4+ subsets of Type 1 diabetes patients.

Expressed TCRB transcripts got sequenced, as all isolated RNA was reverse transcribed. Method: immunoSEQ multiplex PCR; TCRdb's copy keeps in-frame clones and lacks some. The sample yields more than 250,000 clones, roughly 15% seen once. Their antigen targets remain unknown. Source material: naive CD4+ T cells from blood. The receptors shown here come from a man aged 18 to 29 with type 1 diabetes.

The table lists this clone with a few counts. CDR3 in amino acids: CAGDRGYTF. CDR3 nucleotide sequence: TGTGCCGGGGACAGAGGCTACACCTTC. This chain joins TRBV27 and TRBJ1-2, with 7 bases that match TRBD1. Per germline, CDR1 MNHEY and CDR2 SMNVEV (reference sequence). CDR3 size: 9 residues. V was clipped by 11 bases and J by 8 bases; unmatched bases: 2.

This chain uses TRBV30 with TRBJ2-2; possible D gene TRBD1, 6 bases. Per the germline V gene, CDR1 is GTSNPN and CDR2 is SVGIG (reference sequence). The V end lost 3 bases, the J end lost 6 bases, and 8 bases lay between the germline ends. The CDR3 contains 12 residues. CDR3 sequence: CAWSRQAGELFF. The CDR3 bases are TGTGCCTGGAGCCGACAGGCCGGGGAGCTGTTTTTT.

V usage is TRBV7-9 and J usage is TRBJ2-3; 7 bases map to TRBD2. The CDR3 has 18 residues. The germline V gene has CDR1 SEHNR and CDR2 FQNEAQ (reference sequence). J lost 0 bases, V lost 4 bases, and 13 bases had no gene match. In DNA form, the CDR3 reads TGTGCCAGCAGCTCCGGCCCGAGGAGCGGGGCCAGCACAGATACGCAGTATTTT. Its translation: CASSSGPRSGASTDTQYF.

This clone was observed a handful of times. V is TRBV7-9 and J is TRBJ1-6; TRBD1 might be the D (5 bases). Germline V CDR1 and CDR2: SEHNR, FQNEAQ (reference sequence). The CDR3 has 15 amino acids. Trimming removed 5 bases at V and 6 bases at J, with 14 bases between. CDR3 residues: CASSLQGNGNSPLHF. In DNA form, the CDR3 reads TGTGCCAGCAGCCTCCAGGGTAATGGTAATTCACCCCTCCACTTT.

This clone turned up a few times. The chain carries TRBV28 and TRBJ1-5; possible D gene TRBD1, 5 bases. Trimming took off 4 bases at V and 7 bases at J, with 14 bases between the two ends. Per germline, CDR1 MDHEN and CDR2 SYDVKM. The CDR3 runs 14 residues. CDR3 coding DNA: TGTGCCAGCAGTTCCCCCTGGGGCCGCCAGCCCCAGCATTTT. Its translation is CASSSPWGRQPQHF.

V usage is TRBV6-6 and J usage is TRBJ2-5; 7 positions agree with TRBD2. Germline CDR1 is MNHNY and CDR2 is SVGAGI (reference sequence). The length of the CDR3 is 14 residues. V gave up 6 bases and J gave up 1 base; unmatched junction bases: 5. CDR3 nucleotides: TGTGCCAGCAGCCTATCTAGCGGCCAAGAGACCCAGTACTTC. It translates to CASSLSSGQETQYF.

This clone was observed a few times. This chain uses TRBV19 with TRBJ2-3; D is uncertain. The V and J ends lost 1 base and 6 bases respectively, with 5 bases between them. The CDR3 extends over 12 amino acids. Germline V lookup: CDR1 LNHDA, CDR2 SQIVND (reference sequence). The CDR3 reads CASSIASDTQYF. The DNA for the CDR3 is TGTGCCAGTAGTATAGCGAGCGATACGCAGTATTTT. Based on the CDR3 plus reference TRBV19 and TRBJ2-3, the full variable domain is DGGITQSPKYLFRKEGQNVTLSCEQNLNHDAMYWYRQDPGQGLRLIYYSQIVNDFQKGDIAEGYSVSREKKESFPLTVTSAQKNPTAFYLCASSIASDTQYFGPGTRLTVL.

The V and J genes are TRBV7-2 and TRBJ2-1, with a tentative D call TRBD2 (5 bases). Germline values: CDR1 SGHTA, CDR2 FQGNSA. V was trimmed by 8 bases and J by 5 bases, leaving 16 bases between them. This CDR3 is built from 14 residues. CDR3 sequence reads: CASLPSLLNNEQFF. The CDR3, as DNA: TGTGCCAGCCTACCTAGCTTGCTTAACAATGAGCAGTTCTTC. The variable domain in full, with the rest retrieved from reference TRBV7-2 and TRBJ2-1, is GAGVSQSPSNKVTEKGKDVELRCDPISGHTALYWYRQSLGQGLEFLIYFQGNSAPDKSGLPSDRFSAERTGGSVSTLTIQRTQQEDSAVYLCASLPSLLNNEQFFGPGTRLTVL.

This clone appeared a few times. CDR3 amino acids: CASSSSSRVWGYTF. CDR3 nucleotide sequence: TGTGCCAGCAGCTCGTCGTCCCGGGTATGGGGCTACACCTTC. The V gene is TRBV5-6, the J gene TRBJ1-2; the D is unclear. This CDR3 has 14 residues. V was trimmed by 3 bases and J by 8 bases, leaving 17 bases between them. CDR1 is SGHDT and CDR2 is YYEEEE in the germline V gene.

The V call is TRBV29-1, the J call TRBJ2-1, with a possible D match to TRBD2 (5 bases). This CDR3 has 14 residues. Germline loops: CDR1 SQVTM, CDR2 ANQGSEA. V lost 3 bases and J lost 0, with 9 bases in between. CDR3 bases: TGCAGCGTTGATCAGCGGAGCTCCTACAATGAGCAGTTCTTC. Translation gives CSVDQRSSYNEQFF.

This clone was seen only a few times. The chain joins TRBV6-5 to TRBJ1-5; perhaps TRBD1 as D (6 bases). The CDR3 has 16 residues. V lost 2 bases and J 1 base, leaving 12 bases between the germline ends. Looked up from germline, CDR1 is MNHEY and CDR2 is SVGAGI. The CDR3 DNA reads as TGTGCCAGCAGTTACCGGGCAGGGGTGAGCAATCAGCCCCAGCATTTT. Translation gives CASSYRAGVSNQPQHF.

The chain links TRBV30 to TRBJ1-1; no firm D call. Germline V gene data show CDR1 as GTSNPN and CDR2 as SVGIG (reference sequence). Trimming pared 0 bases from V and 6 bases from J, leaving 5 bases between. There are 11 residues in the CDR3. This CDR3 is CAWSVAAEAFF. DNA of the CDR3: TGTGCCTGGAGTGTTGCGGCTGAAGCTTTCTTT.

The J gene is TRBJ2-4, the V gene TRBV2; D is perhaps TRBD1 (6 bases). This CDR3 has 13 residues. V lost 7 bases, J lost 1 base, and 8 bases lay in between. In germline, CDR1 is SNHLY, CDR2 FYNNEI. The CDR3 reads CASTGQAKNIQYF. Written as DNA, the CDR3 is TGTGCCAGCACCGGACAGGCCAAAAACATTCAGTACTTC.